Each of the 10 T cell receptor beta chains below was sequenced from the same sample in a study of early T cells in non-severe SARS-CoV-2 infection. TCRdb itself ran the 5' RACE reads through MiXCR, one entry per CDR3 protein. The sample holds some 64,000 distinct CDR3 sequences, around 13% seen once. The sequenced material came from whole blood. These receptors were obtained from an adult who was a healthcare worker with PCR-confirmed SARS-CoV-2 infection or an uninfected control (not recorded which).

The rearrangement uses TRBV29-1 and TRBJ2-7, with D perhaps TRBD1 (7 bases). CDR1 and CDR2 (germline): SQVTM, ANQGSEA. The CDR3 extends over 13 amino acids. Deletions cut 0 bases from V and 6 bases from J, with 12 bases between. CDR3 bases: TGCAGCGTTGAAGAGCTCCAGGGGGGCGAGCAGTACTTC. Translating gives CSVEELQGGEQYF.

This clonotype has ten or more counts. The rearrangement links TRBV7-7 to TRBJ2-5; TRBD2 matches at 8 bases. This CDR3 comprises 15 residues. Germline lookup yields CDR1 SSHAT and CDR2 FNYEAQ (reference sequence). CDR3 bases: TGTGCTAGCTCCCTGGGCGGGAGGACGGAAGAGACCCAGTACTTC. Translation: CASSLGGRTEETQYF.

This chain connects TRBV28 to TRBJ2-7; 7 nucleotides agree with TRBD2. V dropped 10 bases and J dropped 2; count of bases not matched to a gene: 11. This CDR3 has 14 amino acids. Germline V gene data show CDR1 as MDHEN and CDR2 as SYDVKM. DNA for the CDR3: TGTGCCACTCTGGACCCCGCGGGGGCCTACGAGCAGTACTTC. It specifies CATLDPAGAYEQYF.

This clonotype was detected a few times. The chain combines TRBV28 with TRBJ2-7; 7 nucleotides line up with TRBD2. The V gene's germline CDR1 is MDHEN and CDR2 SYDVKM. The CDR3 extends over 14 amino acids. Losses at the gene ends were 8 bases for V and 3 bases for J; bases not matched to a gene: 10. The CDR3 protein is CASLASGANYEQYF. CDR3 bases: TGTGCCAGCCTGGCTAGCGGTGCTAACTACGAGCAGTACTTC. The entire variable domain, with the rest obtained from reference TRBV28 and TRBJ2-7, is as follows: DVKVTQSSRYLVKRTGEKVFLECVQDMDHENMFWYRQDPGLGLRLIYFSYDVKMKEKGDIPEGYSVSREKKERFSLILESASTNQTSMYLCASLASGANYEQYFGPGTRLTVT.

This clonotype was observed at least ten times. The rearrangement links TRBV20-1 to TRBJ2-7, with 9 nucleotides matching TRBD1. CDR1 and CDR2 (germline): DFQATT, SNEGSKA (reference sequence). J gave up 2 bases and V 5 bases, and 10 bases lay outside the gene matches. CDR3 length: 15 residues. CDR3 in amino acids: CSALRGGQGTYEQYF. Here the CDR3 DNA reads TGCAGTGCTCTTAGGGGTGGACAGGGGACCTACGAGCAGTACTTC.

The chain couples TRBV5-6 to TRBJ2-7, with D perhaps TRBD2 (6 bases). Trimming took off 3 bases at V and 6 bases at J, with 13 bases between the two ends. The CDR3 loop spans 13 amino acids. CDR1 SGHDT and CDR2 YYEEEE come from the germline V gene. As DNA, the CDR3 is TGTGCCAGCAGCTACGGAGAGGGAGGCGAGCAGTACTTC. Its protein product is CASSYGEGGEQYF.

CDR3 nucleotide sequence: TGTGCCAGCAGCCAAGAATCGACAGTGCGCAACGAGCAGTACTTC. Its translation is CASSQESTVRNEQYF. The rearrangement uses TRBV14 and TRBJ2-7; D might be TRBD1 (5 bases). Per germline, CDR1 SGHDN and CDR2 FVKESK. With 0 bases removed from V and 5 bases from J, the gap between germline ends came to 14 bases. The CDR3 loop spans 15 amino acids.

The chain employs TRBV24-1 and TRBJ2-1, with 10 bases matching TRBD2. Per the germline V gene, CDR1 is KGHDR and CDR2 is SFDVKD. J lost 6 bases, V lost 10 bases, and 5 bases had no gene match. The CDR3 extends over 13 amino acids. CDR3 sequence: CATRSGRSNEQFF. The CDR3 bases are TGTGCCACGCGTAGCGGGAGGAGCAATGAGCAGTTCTTC.

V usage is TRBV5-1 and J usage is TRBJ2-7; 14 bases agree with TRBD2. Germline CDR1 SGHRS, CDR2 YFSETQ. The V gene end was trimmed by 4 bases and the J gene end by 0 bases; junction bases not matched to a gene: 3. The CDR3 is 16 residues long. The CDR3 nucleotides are TGCGCCAGCAGCCGCGGGACTAGCGGGAGCTCCTACGAGCAGTACTTC. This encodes CASSRGTSGSSYEQYF.

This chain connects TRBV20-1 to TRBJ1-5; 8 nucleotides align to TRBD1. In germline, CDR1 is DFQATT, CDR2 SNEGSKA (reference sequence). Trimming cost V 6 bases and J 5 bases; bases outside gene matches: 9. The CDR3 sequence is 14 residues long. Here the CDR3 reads CSAKKDRGHQPQHF. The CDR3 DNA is TGCAGTGCAAAAAAAGACAGGGGACATCAGCCCCAGCATTTT.